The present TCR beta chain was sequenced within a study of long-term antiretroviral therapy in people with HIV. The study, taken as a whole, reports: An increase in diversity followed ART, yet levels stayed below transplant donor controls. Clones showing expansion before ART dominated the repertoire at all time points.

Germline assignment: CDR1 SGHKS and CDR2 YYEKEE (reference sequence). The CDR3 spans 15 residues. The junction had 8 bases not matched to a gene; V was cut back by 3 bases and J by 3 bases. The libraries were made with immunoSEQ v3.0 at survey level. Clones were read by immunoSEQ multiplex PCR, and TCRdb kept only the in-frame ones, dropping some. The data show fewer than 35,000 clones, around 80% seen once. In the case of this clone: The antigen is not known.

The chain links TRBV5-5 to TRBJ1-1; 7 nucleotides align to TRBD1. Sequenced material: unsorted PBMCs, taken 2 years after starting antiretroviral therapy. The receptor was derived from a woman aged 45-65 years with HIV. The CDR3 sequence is CASSSPTGEDTEAFF. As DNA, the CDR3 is TGTGCCAGCAGCTCTCCCACAGGGGAGGACACTGAAGCTTTCTTT.